This TCR beta chain was captured in a study of graft-versus-host responses after intestinal transplantation. In the study overall: Transplant recipients had multivisceral, liver-intestinal, or isolated intestinal grafts. All of the recipients had induction that used anti-thymocyte globulin, then tacrolimus and steroids for approximately 3 years. Study-wide findings and caveats: Allografts carried high graft-versus-host to host-versus-graft clonal ratios in patients having graft-donor T cell macrochimerism. Present in recipient marrow, GvH clones included some that appeared first in ileum or blood.

Germline trimming cut 2 bases from V and 3 bases from J; bases unmatched to any gene: 8. There are 16 residues in the CDR3. The germline CDR1 and CDR2 sequences are MDHEN and SYDVKM. Clones were sequenced by immunoSEQ multiplex PCR, and TCRdb holds only the in-frame ones, with some missing. The table has about 23,000 clones, more than 90% seen once. As to this clone: As yet, its antigen is unknown.

The sequence came from a human patient who received an intestinal transplant, so some T cells may come from the graft donor. The sequencing used PBMCs, collected around 38 days after intestinal transplant. V gene TRBV28 combines with J gene TRBJ2-7, with 9 bases fitting TRBD2. The CDR3, as DNA: TGTGCCAGCAGTTTACCGCGGGGGGGCTGGGTCTACGAGCAGTACTTC. As protein: CASSLPRGGWVYEQYF.